This TCR beta chain was captured in a study of radiation and T cells in renal cell carcinoma. The CDR3 has 14 residues. V lost 5 bases to trimming and J lost 1 base; unmatched junction nucleotides: 4. Germline assignment: CDR1 LNHDA and CDR2 SQIVND (reference sequence). Produced via immunoSEQ multiplex PCR; TCRdb's table is partial and in-frame only. The sample comprises around 160,000 clones, roughly 90% of which are singletons, and about 4.3% rests with the top ten. Time point reported: baseline pretreatment blood. Treatment noted: 15 Gy SBRT to primary tumor, nephrectomy 4 weeks later. The tumor was a clear cell renal cell carcinoma.

The sequences come from blood, collected from a patient whose treatment included radiotherapy and nephrectomy. This sequence was found in a woman aged 70 to 79 with renal cell carcinoma. The J gene is TRBJ1-1, the V gene TRBV19; TRBD1 matches 7 bases. CDR3 amino acids: CASSARTGNTEAFF. Here the CDR3 DNA reads TGTGCCAGTAGTGCAAGGACAGGGAACACTGAAGCTTTCTTT.